A single sample is the source of the 6 T cell receptor beta chains below, sequenced in a study of PD-1 blockade in mismatch repair-deficient tumors. Using immunoSEQ multiplex PCR, the repertoire was profiled, and TCRdb retains in-frame clones only, with some absent. The data contain about 51,000 clones, around 85% of them seen just once; the ten biggest clones take up over 7.5%. Sequenced here: peripheral blood, sampled approximately 20 weeks after starting pembrolizumab. The receptors were sampled from an adult with mismatch repair-deficient cancer.

This clone was seen a handful of times. The chain recombines TRBV5-1 with TRBJ2-1; a weak D match, TRBD1 (5 bases). Germline-derived CDR1 and CDR2 are SGHRS and YFSETQ. CDR3 size: 14 residues. V shed 4 bases and J shed 6 bases, with 14 bases lying between them. The DNA of the CDR3 is TGCGCCAGCAGCCTCAATACAGGCGGCAATGAGCAGTTCTTC. It encodes CASSLNTGGNEQFF.

The chain has TRBV7-3 and TRBJ1-1, with unresolved D. Germline loops: CDR1 SGHTA, CDR2 FQGTGA. Deletions cut 5 bases from V and 1 base from J, with 11 bases between. The CDR3 is 14 residues long. This CDR3 reads CASSPTGGNTEAFF. The CDR3 coding sequence is TGTGCCAGCAGCCCGACTGGAGGGAACACTGAAGCTTTCTTT.

The rearrangement links TRBV4-2 to TRBJ2-7; no clear D gene. This CDR3 is built from 15 residues. Per germline, CDR1 LGHNA and CDR2 YNFKEQ. The ends were cut back, 0 bases at V and 6 bases at J, with 15 bases in the middle. CDR3 residues: CASSQEPGQASEQYF. The CDR3 coding sequence is TGTGCCAGCAGCCAAGAACCAGGTCAAGCTTCCGAGCAGTACTTC.

J is TRBJ1-3 and V is TRBV5-1; D may be TRBD1 (6 bases). This CDR3 has 19 residues. Germline CDR1 and CDR2: SGHRS and YFSETQ. Between the trimmed V and J ends, which lost 3 bases and 0 bases, there was a span of 22 bases. CDR3 region: CASSWEDSLAVNSGNTIYF. CDR3 nucleotides: TGCGCCAGCAGCTGGGAGGACAGCCTCGCCGTAAACTCTGGAAACACCATATATTTT.

The rearrangement uses TRBV19 and TRBJ2-3; TRBD2 agrees at 9 bases. The CDR3 extends over 15 amino acids. Germline CDR1 and CDR2: LNHDA and SQIVND (reference sequence). The J segment lost 5 bases and the V segment lost 6 bases, leaving 9 bases of the junction unmatched. The CDR3 sequence is CASSRTSEKRDTQYF. In nucleotides, the CDR3 is TGTGCCAGTAGCCGGACTAGCGAGAAGCGAGATACGCAGTATTTT. Full variable domain (remainder filled in from reference TRBV19 and TRBJ2-3): DGGITQSPKYLFRKEGQNVTLSCEQNLNHDAMYWYRQDPGQGLRLIYYSQIVNDFQKGDIAEGYSVSREKKESFPLTVTSAQKNPTAFYLCASSRTSEKRDTQYFGPGTRLTVL.

CDR3 protein: CASGQGRNTEAFF. The CDR3 DNA follows: TGTGCCAGCGGGCAGGGGAGGAACACTGAAGCTTTCTTT. This chain joins TRBV6-5 and TRBJ1-1, with D possibly being TRBD1 (6 bases). Trimming cost V 8 bases and J 1 base, with 11 bases left between them. Germline lookup yields CDR1 MNHEY and CDR2 SVGAGI. The CDR3 is made up of 13 amino acids.